This entry features one T cell receptor beta chain sequence. The target antigen is unknown. These data belong to a study of CD8 T cells in ankylosing spondylitis. General observations from the study: A motif of roughly eight highly homologous TCR beta variants was seen as apparently characteristic of ankylosing spondylitis blood. The authors reported significant enrichment of disease-linked clones in matched ankylosing spondylitis synovial fluid.

MiXCR was run by TCRdb on the 5' RACE reads, yielding one entry per CDR3 protein. Among about 390,000 distinct CDR3 sequences listed, approximately 20% were seen once. Per the germline V gene, CDR1 is SNHLY and CDR2 is FYNNEI. This CDR3 has 14 residues. The germline V and J ends were trimmed by 6 bases and 4 bases, with 12 bases remaining between them. The chain links TRBV2 to TRBJ1-4, with D unclear. The origin of this receptor is a male donor with ankylosing spondylitis. Sequencing input: blood, either unsorted or a sorted T cell fraction (not recorded which). This CDR3 reads CASSVVRNNEKLFF. The DNA for the CDR3 is TGTGCCAGCAGCGTGGTACGGAATAATGAAAAACTGTTTTTT.